These 20 T cell receptor beta chains were all obtained from the same sample, sequenced in a study of T cells in Graves' hyperthyroidism and ophthalmopathy. What was amplified from RNA transcripts were TCR beta CDR3 regions. The primer set for the first-round RT-PCR of the TCR CDR3 was HTBI. A single record per CDR3 protein comes from TCRdb applying MiXCR to the multiplex PCR reads. The table shows some 600,000 distinct CDR3 sequences, with around 14% occurring only once. Sequencing used blood. The receptors here all came from a woman between 25 and 40 years old with Graves' hyperthyroidism that later progressed to Graves' ophthalmopathy.

There are a few counts of this clonotype. The chain links TRBV12-3 or TRBV12-4 to TRBJ2-1, with 10 bases fitting TRBD2. The V gene end was trimmed by 5 bases and the J gene end by 9 bases; junction bases not matched to a gene: 7. This CDR3 spans 14 amino acids. CDR3 sequence (DNA): TGTGCCAGCAGTCACTCTAGCGGGAGTAGTGAGCAGTTCTTC. Its protein product is CASSHSSGSSEQFF.

This clonotype has at least ten counts. CDR3 residues: CASSIWGNNNQPQHF. The CDR3 bases are TGTGCCAGTAGTATATGGGGGAACAACAATCAGCCCCAGCATTTT. The chain combines TRBV19 with TRBJ1-5, with D possibly being TRBD1 (5 bases). This CDR3 spans 15 amino acids. CDR1 LNHDA and CDR2 SQIVND come from the germline V gene (reference sequence). V lost 2 bases to trimming and J lost 3 bases, with 11 bases between them.

This clonotype was picked up a small number of times. CDR3 sequence: CASSSPLPVAGEPPNTEAFF. In DNA form, the CDR3 reads TGTGCCAGCAGCTCACCCCTCCCGGTAGCCGGGGAGCCCCCGAACACTGAAGCTTTCTTT. The V call is TRBV7-3, the J call TRBJ1-1; D gene ambiguous. The CDR3 has 20 residues. Germline lookup yields CDR1 SGHTA and CDR2 FQGTGA. V shed 4 bases and J shed 1 base, with 28 bases lying between them.

The V gene is TRBV19, the J gene TRBJ2-1; tentatively, D is TRBD2 (6 bases). V was pared by 5 bases and J by 4 bases, with 12 bases between. CDR3 length: 14 residues. Germline values: CDR1 LNHDA, CDR2 SQIVND (reference sequence). The CDR3 nucleotides read TGTGCCAGTAGTGGGGCCGGGGGATACAATGAGCAGTTCTTC. Translation: CASSGAGGYNEQFF.

Many counts were recorded for this clonotype. DNA of the CDR3: TGTGCCAGCAGTTCCAGGGGAAGGCCCCCTGGAAACACCATATATTTT. Amino acid sequence: CASSSRGRPPGNTIYF. The chain recombines TRBV12-3 or TRBV12-4 with TRBJ1-3; weak D call: TRBD1 (6 bases). Trimming pared 4 bases from V and 2 bases from J, leaving 15 bases between. This CDR3 has 16 residues.

This clonotype was picked up many times. The chain employs TRBV6-2 or TRBV6-3 and TRBJ2-2, with a tentative D call TRBD1 (6 bases). Trimming shortened V by 2 bases and J by 6 bases, and 13 bases separated the two germline ends. This CDR3 region has 15 residues. In germline, CDR1 is MNHEY, CDR2 SVGEGT. The CDR3 protein is CASSYIPGHSGELFF. DNA for the CDR3: TGTGCCAGCAGTTACATCCCGGGACACTCCGGGGAGCTGTTTTTT.

This clonotype appeared many times. CDR3 residues: CASSPDRNNEQFF. The CDR3 DNA sequence: TGTGCCAGCAGTCCCGACCGAAACAATGAGCAGTTCTTC. The chain is built from TRBV11-2 and TRBJ2-1, with D uncertain. This CDR3 has 13 amino acids. From germline, CDR1 is SGHAT and CDR2 FQNNGV. V lost 6 bases to trimming and J lost 5 bases, with 11 bases between them.

This clonotype has ten or more counts. This chain connects TRBV12-5 to TRBJ1-1, with D unclear. This CDR3 contains 17 residues. The V gene lost 2 bases and the J gene lost 10 bases, with 26 bases spanning the gap. In germline, CDR1 is LGHNT, CDR2 FRNRAP. The CDR3 protein is CASGLQLTTTVTVAAFF. As DNA, the CDR3 is TGTGCTAGTGGTTTGCAACTAACTACAACGGTAACAGTTGCAGCTTTCTTT. Full variable domain (missing parts from reference TRBV12-5 and TRBJ1-1): DARVTQTPRHKVTEMGQEVTMRCQPILGHNTVFWYRQTMMQGLELLAYFRNRAPLDDSGMPKDRFSAEMPDATLATLKIQPSEPRDSAVYFCASGLQLTTTVTVAAFFGQGTRLTVV.

The sample holds many counts of this clonotype. The gene calls are TRBV7-9 and TRBJ1-2; 10 bases line up with TRBD1. This CDR3 has 15 amino acids. Germline V lookup: CDR1 SEHNR, CDR2 FQNEAQ (reference sequence). V trimming: 2 bases; J trimming: 8 bases; junction bases outside the gene matches: 8. The CDR3, as DNA: TGTGCCAGCAGCTTAACCGGGACAGGGGAGGGAGGCTACACCTTC. Residues: CASSLTGTGEGGYTF.

This clonotype was picked up many times. The V call is TRBV14, the J call TRBJ2-3; TRBD2 might be the D (5 bases). This CDR3 spans 16 amino acids. Germline CDR1 reads SGHDN; CDR2 reads FVKESK. V was cut by 2 bases and J by 6 bases, with 18 bases left in between. The CDR3 region has the DNA TGTGCCAGCAGCCAAATCACAGCGGCCCTCGGCGATACGCAGTATTTT. Amino acids: CASSQITAALGDTQYF. Variable domain in full (rest from reference TRBV14 and TRBJ2-3): EAGVTQFPSHSVIEKGQTVTLRCDPISGHDNLYWYRRVMGKEIKFLLHFVKESKQDESGMPNNRFLAERTGGTYSTLKVQPAELEDSGVYFCASSQITAALGDTQYFGPGTRLTVL.

V and J are TRBV5-6 and TRBJ1-5, with TRBD1 as a possible D gene (6 bases). This CDR3 is built from 16 residues. V was trimmed by 7 bases and J by 7 bases, leaving 24 bases between them. CDR1 is SGHDT and CDR2 is YYEEEE in the germline V gene. CDR3 residues: CASLSRTQGLGQPQHF. The CDR3, as DNA: TGTGCCAGCCTCAGCCGCACACAGGGCTTAGGGCAGCCCCAGCATTTT.

Only a few counts were recorded for this clonotype. The V call is TRBV12-3 or TRBV12-4, the J call TRBJ1-3; maybe TRBD1 (6 bases). The V end lost 5 bases, the J end lost 4 bases, and 15 bases lay between the germline ends. The CDR3 spans 15 residues. The CDR3 sequence is CASSPFTGSGNTIYF. In DNA, the CDR3 is TGTGCCAGCAGTCCCTTTACAGGGTCAGGAAACACCATATATTTT.

This clonotype was counted at least ten times. This chain joins TRBV19 and TRBJ1-1; D unresolved. Per the germline V gene, CDR1 is LNHDA and CDR2 is SQIVND (reference sequence). The CDR3 is made up of 13 amino acids. V shed 1 base and J shed 4 bases, with 7 bases lying between them. The CDR3 DNA is TGTGCCAGTAGTATAGCGGGGAGCACTGAAGCTTTCTTT. It specifies CASSIAGSTEAFF.

The sample holds a few counts of this clonotype. The chain recombines TRBV5-1 with TRBJ2-1, with 11 nucleotides matching TRBD2. V lost 4 bases to trimming and J lost 4 bases; unmatched junction nucleotides: 7. Germline V gene data show CDR1 as SGHRS and CDR2 as YFSETQ. The CDR3 spans 16 residues. The CDR3 DNA reads TGCGCCAGCAGCCAAGTAGCGGGAGGGCCGTACAATGAGCAGTTCTTC. Residues: CASSQVAGGPYNEQFF.

This clonotype showed up many times. V and J are TRBV3-1 and TRBJ1-1; 7 bases are a match to TRBD1. Germline-derived CDR1 and CDR2 are LGHDT and YNNKEL (reference sequence). CDR3 length equals 16 residues. Trimming cost V 5 bases and J 1 base; bases outside gene matches: 10. CDR3 region: CASSYTLTGRNTEAFF. CDR3 bases: TGTGCCAGCAGCTATACTCTGACAGGGAGGAACACTGAAGCTTTCTTT.

This clonotype was observed at least ten times. CDR3 DNA sequence: TGTGCCAGCGGTGGACTAGCGGGAAGTTTAGATACGCAGTATTTT. Translation gives CASGGLAGSLDTQYF. J is TRBJ2-3 and V is TRBV18, with TRBD2 matching 12 bases. V was clipped by 8 bases and J by 5 bases; unmatched bases: 8. CDR3 length: 15 amino acids. Germline V gives CDR1 KGHSH, CDR2 LQKENI.

This clonotype has a count of ten or more. V usage is TRBV5-6 and J usage is TRBJ1-1, with unresolved D. V was cut by 0 bases and J by 2 bases, with 14 bases left in between. Germline V CDR1 and CDR2: SGHDT, YYEEEE. This CDR3 comprises 16 residues. This CDR3 is CASSLVGSGYNTEAFF. The CDR3 region has the DNA TGTGCCAGCAGCTTGGTCGGTTCGGGGTACAACACTGAAGCTTTCTTT.

This clonotype was observed a few times. The V gene is TRBV5-5, the J gene TRBJ1-5; D is unresolved. CDR3 size: 17 residues. The germline CDR1 and CDR2 sequences are SGHKS and YYEKEE (reference sequence). Deletions cut 0 bases from V and 0 bases from J, with 13 bases between. Here the CDR3 reads CASSLEVWVYSNQPQHF. For the CDR3, the DNA is TGTGCCAGCAGCTTGGAAGTGTGGGTGTATAGCAATCAGCCCCAGCATTTT.

This clonotype was seen ten or more times. V is TRBV28 and J is TRBJ2-1, with 13 bases that match TRBD2. V lost 4 bases, J lost 2 bases, and 2 bases stayed unmatched. CDR3 length: 16 residues. Germline lookup yields CDR1 MDHEN and CDR2 SYDVKM. CDR3 region: CASSSGLAGAYNEQFF. Written as DNA, the CDR3 is TGTGCCAGCAGTTCCGGACTAGCGGGAGCCTACAATGAGCAGTTCTTC.

In its sample, this clonotype was seen many times. The chain couples TRBV7-9 to TRBJ2-3, with 9 bases matching TRBD2. V was clipped by 1 base and J by 5 bases; unmatched bases: 7. Germline assignment: CDR1 SEHNR and CDR2 FQNEAQ (reference sequence). The CDR3 totals 16 residues. This CDR3 is CASSLDGAGGRDTQYF. CDR3 DNA sequence: TGTGCCAGCAGCTTAGACGGCGCGGGAGGGCGAGATACGCAGTATTTT.